The clone carrying this T cell receptor beta chain has only one observation. Antigen specificity is unknown. The junction and the germline gene differ at one end; a read error may be behind it. This sample is drawn from a study of tumor-infiltrating lymphocytes in primary liver carcinoma. The study, taken as a whole, reports: Tumor region pairs overlapped more than did tumor-adjacent and tumor-blood pairs. A significantly higher top-250-clone fraction was found in tumors than in blood (p = 0.039).

Production of TCR beta cDNA used 400 to 600 ng total RNA together with a constant-region primer. TCR beta libraries came from three nested multiplex PCR rounds using slightly modified ARM-PCR. PCR rounds one and two used TRBV1-TRBV30 forward primers with a C-beta reverse primer for around 9 cycles each. In TCRdb, the multiplex PCR reads were re-called with MiXCR into one record per CDR3 protein. This table has approximately 47,000 distinct CDR3 sequences, 70% to 75% appearing once. The CDR3 sequence is 16 residues long. Per the germline V gene, CDR1 is LGHNA and CDR2 is YSLEER. For each extraction, RNA and DNA were obtained together from 20-30 mg of unsorted bulk tissue. Subjects presented with primary liver carcinoma managed by surgical resection.

Sequences were obtained from liver tumor tissue from sampling region 3. Subset in this sample: tumor region T3, left-lateral pole. The chain has TRBV4-3 and TRBJ1-6; 10 nucleotides match TRBD1. The sequence was collected from a man aged 40-50 years with primary liver carcinoma and hepatitis B virus infection. The chain's CDR3 is CASSSWDRGRYSPLHF. The CDR3 nucleotides read TGCGCTAGCAGCTCCTGGGACAGGGGAAGGTATTCACCCCTCCACTTT.